This T cell receptor (beta chain) was sequenced during a study of cytomegalovirus exposure and HLA in healthy donors (dated by TCRdb to between 2016 and 2019). Regarding the study in general: An earlier analysis of approximately 640 of the donors reported about 250 Gb of sequence data and 117 million unique TCR beta sequences from 150 million to 200 million T cells. Roughly 300 gigabases of sequencing data and 91 million or so unique TCR sequences made up an early release that covered over 550 HLA-typed donors. Of the 300 to 500 genotyped donors, more than 75% were placed in the genetic ancestry cluster associated with self-reported Caucasian donors. The aim of the study was to test whether cataloging public T cell receptors could identify signatures of past pathogen exposure. Using immunosequencing, the study profiled T cell repertoires from 666 subjects and related those repertoires to cytomegalovirus serostatus. A separate validation cohort of over 95 different subjects was used in addition to the roughly 670-subject first cohort. High-throughput TCR immunosequencing, statistical association of individual TCRs with disease status, and machine learning were combined to predict cytomegalovirus infection status. In a later analysis, previously published TCR beta repertoires from several hundred donors were re-analyzed and high-resolution HLA genotyping was added so that TCR occurrence patterns could be studied. The later analysis used no new phenotypic data to find candidate immune exposures, relying instead on TCR beta sequences and their occurrence across donors. In an earlier analysis of a few hundred of the donors, high-throughput TCR beta sequencing was used to judge whether each TCR beta V gene segment behaved as functional or pseudogenic. Donor age, sex, ethnicity and CMV serostatus were compiled together with the repertoire data. In a later genetic analysis, genome-wide SNP genotypes for about 65% of the roughly 700 donors were used, and that subset was treated as a discovery cohort. All discovery cohort repertoires had been generated using a single sequencing platform. HLA typing covered class I and class II loci at four-digit resolution. The number of typed donors differed by locus: roughly 620-640 for A, B, C, DRB1 and DQB1; roughly 510 for DQA1; approximately 610 for DPA1; and about 450 for DPB1. Because of strong linkage in the cohort, roughly five DR-DQ haplotypes were treated as single units for association and clustering. On average, approximately 250,000 unique TCR beta nucleotide sequences were sequenced per donor among several hundred genotyped donors of the cohort, with around 19% of those sequences being non-productive.

In total, 500 to 700 healthy bone marrow donors made up the cohort. All cohort members were sampled while nominally healthy, although unrecorded immune exposures were likely present. The donor was CMV seronegative and was included in the group of about 350 seronegative cohort members. A peripheral blood sample was provided by each donor, and peripheral blood mononuclear cells were used for TCR beta sequencing. The Qiagen DNeasy Blood Extraction Kit was used to extract genomic DNA from the blood cell samples. CDR1 is given as MNHNY and CDR2 as SVGAGI, both from the germline V gene (reference sequence). V is cut by 6 bases and J by 1 base, and the space between the germline ends is 6 bases. The CDR3 measures 12 amino acids from cysteine to phenylalanine. The retained sequence is limited to the CDR3, 36 bases, with the frame set at the first base. Libraries were prepared through the immunoSEQ multiplex PCR assay. For the multiplex PCR, a mixture combining 60 forward primers for TCR Vbeta segments and 13 reverse primers for TCR Jbeta segments was used. The CDR3 region of rearranged TCR beta genes was amplified from genomic DNA with a multiplex PCR assay. On the Illumina HiSeq System, the amplified TCR beta libraries were sequenced as 87-base-pair reads. On the study's bioinformatics: Across the 600 to 700 repertoires, a later analysis counted some 81 million unique TCR beta chains, roughly 11 million of which were shared by at least two donors. To remove PCR and sequencing errors, raw reads were error-corrected and collapsed into unique sequences using a nearest-neighbor algorithm that merged closely related sequences. CDR3 sequences were aligned to IMGT reference sequences to assign V, D and J gene segments. For a sequence to be retained, a match of at least six nucleotides was required to both a V gene segment and a J gene segment. Rearrangements were called productive when the CDR3 lacked stop codons and stayed in frame with V and J; all others were non-productive. CDR3 was defined by IMGT convention, running from the second conserved V-encoded cysteine to the conserved J-encoded phenylalanine. Sequences without an unambiguous match to a single V gene segment were excluded from the earlier analysis of about 630 of the donors. In an earlier analysis of some 590 of the donors, V segments were called functional above 56.7% productive rearrangements and were called segregating when the between-donor standard deviation exceeded 5%. A statistical classification framework was built for diagnosing cytomegalovirus status from the catalog of TCR beta chain sequences. A later analysis assigned V and J genes by comparing TCR nucleotide sequences with IMGT/GENE-DB human TR gene sequences. The TCRdist pipeline was used in a later analysis to assign CDR3 sequences and most-parsimonious VDJ recombination scenarios. In a later analysis, every TCR beta chain was defined by the combination of its CDR3 amino acid sequence and its V-gene family, and reads without a unique V-gene family were dropped. To address suspected cross-contamination and a sequencing artifact, a later analysis removed over 500 highly shared, low-generation-probability nucleotide sequences. For each public chain, a later analysis derived a clonal expansion index from normalized ranks of inferred template counts within each repertoire. In a later analysis, generation probabilities were computed using a VDJ recombination model fitted to out-of-frame rearrangements, and the results were checked against IGoR. Hypergeometric tests were used in a later analysis to score TCR-TCR, TCR-HLA and TCR-CMV co-occurrence, with a repertoire-size bias correction applied to the TCR pairs. To estimate false discovery rates, a later analysis permuted the HLA or CMV assignments 20 times. In a later analysis, co-occurring TCRs were grouped using DBSCAN, with TCRdist sequence similarity added in when clustering inside HLA-allele-positive subsets. Repertoires with fewer than 30,000 or more than 120,000 public chains were left out of co-occurrence clustering, as were about five repertoires with anomalous nucleotide sharing. What TCRdb holds here is the immuneACCESS table cut down to in-frame rearrangements. Part of the clones is not present; checked against another copy, under half of the missing clones reflect an unresolved V gene, and the others are unexplained. V, J and clone size are those of that table, while D and trimming were read from the DNA. This sample's table has entries for about 160,000 clones. The top ten hold 2% to 2.5% of the sample.

The paper as a whole reports these results and caveats: Across donors, most TCR sequences were observed very rarely, whereas some public TCRs were present in many individuals. A cluster of highly shared sequence variants was judged likely to be a technical artifact of the sequencing pipeline. The presence/absence analyses assumed that sequencing depth was roughly uniform across donors, and that assumption may not be true. The classifier was reported to diagnose cytomegalovirus status with high specificity and sensitivity in both the original cohort and the validation cohort. The 87-base-pair reads could not distinguish some IMGT-functional V segments, including TRBV6-2 and TRBV6-3, so those segments were excluded. A later genetic analysis reported fewer N-insertions in productive TCRs among donors in an Asian-associated ancestry cluster than the 666-donor mean. The cohort was sequenced for TCR beta chains only, and without alpha or paired-chain data the features that could be detected were limited. A later analysis found that HLA-associated TCR beta chains were more clonally expanded and had lower generation probabilities than equally common non-associated chains. The authors suggested that the approach could potentially be extended to other disease states and immunological phenotypes. V-gene and J-gene trimming of TCR beta chains was associated with a missense DCLRE1C variant in a later genetic analysis, and the association was replicated in an independent cohort. Because counts were too low, 15 to 20 rarely observed V segments, including chromosome 9 orphons, were excluded from the earlier analysis of about 500 of the donors. A later analysis found that TCR association rates varied across HLA loci, with DRB1 alleles showing the most associated TCRs and HLA-C alleles the fewest. A further reported finding was that TCR beta sequences accurately predicted the HLA-A and HLA-B alleles for most subjects in the first cohort. The study listed 150 to 200 TCR beta chains as associated with cytomegalovirus. Because some donors lacked HLA typing at each locus, the association tests relied only on the typed subset. In vitro tests confirmed that a few of the cytomegalovirus-associated TCR beta chains recognize cytomegalovirus antigens. Assigning TCR associations to individual alleles was difficult when HLA alleles, especially DR and DQ, strongly co-occurred. For the cohort, immune exposure information was limited to CMV serostatus. According to a later analysis, most CMV-associated TCR beta chains appeared to be HLA-restricted, and the HLA associations seemed to be driven largely by CMV exposure. In a later analysis, several top co-occurrence clusters were reported to appear linked to parvovirus B19, influenza, CMV and Epstein-Barr virus. An earlier analysis of approximately 600 of the donors showed that most TCR beta V segments appeared in productive rearrangements either about 87% or about 30% of the time, which broadly matched IMGT annotations. A later analysis associated 17,000 or so TCR beta sequences with specific HLA alleles at a false discovery rate of 0.05. Correlated functional status among segregating V segments might be attributable to linkage disequilibrium, but an unknown experimental factor could not be ruled out.

About this clone: Its antigen target is currently unknown.

This chain is built from TRBV6-6 and TRBJ1-1; the D gene is unclear. The sequenced sample consisted of PBMCs. This sequence was found in a man aged 25 to 45 in good health and CMV-seronegative. The DNA reads as follows: TGTGCCAGCAGCAATTCGAACACTGAAGCTTTCTTT. The translation is CASSNSNTEAFF.